This T cell receptor (beta chain) originates from a study of post-analysis software for immune sequencing data. The germline gives CDR1 SGHRS, CDR2 YFSETQ. The CDR3 has 14 residues. Trimming at V came to 5 bases and at J to 6 bases, leaving 10 bases not matched to a gene. Tagging with unique molecular identifiers was a feature of the TCR beta cDNA libraries. TCRdb re-analysed the PCR reads in MiXCR, keeping a single row per CDR3 protein. The table has hundreds of thousands of distinct CDR3 sequences, 55% to 70% seen once. Study conclusions and caveats: Higher frequency in patients than in controls was seen for 5 or 6 TRBV segments, with TRBV5-6, TRBV5-1 and TRBV20-1 among them.

On this clonotype: The antigen is not known.

Sequencing was carried out using blood. This TCR came from a girl aged 2 to 10 with multiple sclerosis. The chain uses TRBV5-1 and TRBJ2-7; 8 positions agree with TRBD2. The CDR3 spells CASSSGRARGEQYF. The CDR3 nucleotides read TGCGCCAGCAGTTCCGGGAGGGCCCGTGGCGAGCAGTACTTC.